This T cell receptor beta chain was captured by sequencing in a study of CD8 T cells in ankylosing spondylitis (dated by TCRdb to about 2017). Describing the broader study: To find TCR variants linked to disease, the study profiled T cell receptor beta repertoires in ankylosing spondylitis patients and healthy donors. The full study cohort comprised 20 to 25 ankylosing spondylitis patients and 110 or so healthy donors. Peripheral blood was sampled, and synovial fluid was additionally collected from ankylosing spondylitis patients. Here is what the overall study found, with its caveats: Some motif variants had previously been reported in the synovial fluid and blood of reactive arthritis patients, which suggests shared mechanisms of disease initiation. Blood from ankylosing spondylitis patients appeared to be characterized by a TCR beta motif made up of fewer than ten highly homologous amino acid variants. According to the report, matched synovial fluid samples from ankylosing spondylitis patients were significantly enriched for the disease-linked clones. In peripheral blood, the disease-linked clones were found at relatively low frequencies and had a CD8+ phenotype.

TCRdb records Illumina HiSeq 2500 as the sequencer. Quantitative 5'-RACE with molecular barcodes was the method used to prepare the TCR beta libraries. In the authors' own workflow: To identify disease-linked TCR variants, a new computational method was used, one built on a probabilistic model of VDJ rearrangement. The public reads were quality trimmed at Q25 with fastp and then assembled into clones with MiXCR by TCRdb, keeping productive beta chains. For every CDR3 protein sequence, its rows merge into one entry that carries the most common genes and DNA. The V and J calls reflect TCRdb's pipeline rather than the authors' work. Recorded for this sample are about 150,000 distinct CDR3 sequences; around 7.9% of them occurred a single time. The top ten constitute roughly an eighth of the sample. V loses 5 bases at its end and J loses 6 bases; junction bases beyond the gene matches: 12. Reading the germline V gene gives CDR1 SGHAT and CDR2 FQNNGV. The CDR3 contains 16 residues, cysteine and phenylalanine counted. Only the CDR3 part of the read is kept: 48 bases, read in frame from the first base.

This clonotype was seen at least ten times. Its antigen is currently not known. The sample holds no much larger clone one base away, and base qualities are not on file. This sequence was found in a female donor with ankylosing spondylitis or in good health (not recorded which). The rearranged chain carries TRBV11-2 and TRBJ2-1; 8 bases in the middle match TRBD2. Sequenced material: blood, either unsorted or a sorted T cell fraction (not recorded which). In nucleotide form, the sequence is TGTGCCAGCAGCAAAATAGCGGGGAAGAGTTTCAATGAGCAGTTCTTC. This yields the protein CASSKIAGKSFNEQFF.